This T cell receptor beta chain emerged from a study of shared clonotypes between healthy human individuals. The overall study: CD8 memory received one plate per donor, CD8 naive two, CD4 memory three and CD4 naive three.

Assay used: immunoSEQ multiplex PCR; TCRdb lists only in-frame clones, some missing. This sample carries under 2.5 million clones, roughly 92% of them seen once, and the ten largest clones take approximately 0.4%. This CDR3 has 12 residues. Per germline, CDR1 MNHNY and CDR2 SVGAGI (reference sequence). Trimming took off 7 bases at V and 5 bases at J, with 11 bases between the two ends. The sequence derives from a man between 18 and 29 years old in good health. Some clones in this sample may be carry-over from other donors' samples. The sequenced material came from naive CD4+ T cells from PBMCs. Specified subset: CD45RA+ positively selected. The rearrangement links TRBV6-6 to TRBJ2-5, with D perhaps matching TRBD2 (5 bases). The chain's CDR3 is CASNRWEETQYF. The CDR3 nucleotides are TGTGCCAGCAATCGATGGGAGGAGACCCAGTACTTC.